This T cell receptor (beta chain) originates from a study of blood T cells in healthy people across ages. This CDR3 contains 14 residues. The V gene lost 5 bases and the J gene lost 8 bases, with 18 bases spanning the gap. Germline V gene sequence: CDR1 SEHNR, CDR2 FQNEAQ (reference sequence). The study isolated at least 7 million PBMCs from each sample. Worth noting for this clonotype: Its target is not known.

General study findings and limits: More naive CD4+ cells and higher diversity marked long-lived donors relative to aged donors. TCR beta diversity, measured per million T cells, fell in a roughly linear way with age.

Combining a sample-barcoded 5' primer with a J-beta primer mix, a second PCR ran for about 6 to 12 cycles. One entry per CDR3 protein results from TCRdb running MiXCR on the 5' RACE reads. The data contain about 830,000 distinct CDR3 sequences, roughly 60% of them singletons. The TCR comes from a man between 25 and 39 years old in good health. The sequencing input was blood. The chain employs TRBV7-9 and TRBJ1-2; D gene ambiguous. This chain's CDR3 is CASSPGGVKRGYTF. The CDR3 DNA reads TGTGCCAGCAGCCCCGGTGGGGTCAAGCGGGGCTACACCTTC.